These T cell receptor beta chains were read from a single sample in a study of shared clonotypes between healthy human individuals. Assay used: immunoSEQ multiplex PCR; TCRdb lists only in-frame clones, some missing. This table holds about 450,000 clones, 70% to 80% found once. The sample taken for sequencing was PBMCs. These receptors were taken from a woman aged 40 to 49 in good health. Some clones in this sample may be carry-over from other donors' samples. CDR3s include the opening cysteine and the closing phenylalanine or tryptophan. A D gene is named only where the DNA matches it firmly. Expanded clones are given a class, and other clones once, few, many or no size at all.

V gene: TRBV28; D gene: TRBD2; clone size: .; J gene: TRBJ2-6; CDR3 DNA: TGTGCCAGCAGTTCCCGGGGGGGGAACTCTGGGGCCAACGTCCTGACTTTC; CDR3 protein: CASSSRGGNSGANVLTF
V gene: TRBV2; D gene: TRBD2; clone size: .; J gene: TRBJ2-3; CDR3 DNA: TGTGCCAGCAGTGAACTAGCGGGAGGGCCCGAGTATTTT; CDR3 protein: CASSELAGGPEYF
V gene: TRBV6-4; D gene: .; clone size: few; J gene: TRBJ1-5; CDR3 DNA: TGTGCCAGCAGCGCCCGGTTTGACAATCAGCCCCAGCATTTT; CDR3 protein: CASSARFDNQPQHF
V gene: TRBV29-1; D gene: .; clone size: .; J gene: TRBJ1-1; CDR3 DNA: TGCAGCGTTGAAGAAGGGTGGGCCTCTGTACGGGGAACTGAAGCTTTCTTT; CDR3 protein: CSVEEGWASVRGTEAFF
V gene: TRBV18; D gene: .; clone size: .; J gene: TRBJ1-5; CDR3 DNA: TGTGCCAGCTCAGGGGGGTACGTGGGCAATCAGCCCCAGCATTTT; CDR3 protein: CASSGGYVGNQPQHF
V gene: TRBV6-4; D gene: TRBD2; clone size: .; J gene: TRBJ2-5; CDR3 DNA: TGTGCCAGCAGTGACAGTACGCGGGAGATACAAAAGACCCAGTACTTC; CDR3 protein: CASSDSTREIQKTQYF
V gene: TRBV2; D gene: TRBD2; clone size: .; J gene: TRBJ2-1; CDR3 DNA: TGTGCCAGCCAGCGGGAGGATTCCTACAATGAGCAGTTCTTC; CDR3 protein: CASQREDSYNEQFF
V gene: TRBV2; D gene: TRBD1; clone size: .; J gene: TRBJ2-2; CDR3 DNA: TGTGCCAGCAGACGCGACAGGGGTAGAGGCGGGGAGCTGTTTTTT; CDR3 protein: CASRRDRGRGGELFF
V gene: TRBV28; D gene: TRBD1; clone size: once; J gene: TRBJ2-7; CDR3 DNA: TGTGCCAGCAGCCCATGGACAGGTGGAGCCTACGAGCAGTACTTC; CDR3 protein: CASSPWTGGAYEQYF
V gene: TRBV7-2; D gene: .; clone size: once; J gene: TRBJ1-5; CDR3 DNA: TGTGCCAGCAGCCTGGACAGAAATCAGCCCCAGCATTTT; CDR3 protein: CASSLDRNQPQHF
V gene: TRBV19; D gene: TRBD1; clone size: .; J gene: TRBJ2-3; CDR3 DNA: TGTGCCAGTAGTGACAGGACAGGGGGCGTCACAGATACGCAGTATTTT; CDR3 protein: CASSDRTGGVTDTQYF
V gene: TRBV11-3; D gene: .; clone size: .; J gene: TRBJ2-2; CDR3 DNA: TGTGCCAGCAGCTTTGGGACGTACCACACCGGGGAGCTGTTTTTT; CDR3 protein: CASSFGTYHTGELFF
V gene: TRBV18; D gene: .; clone size: .; J gene: TRBJ2-7; CDR3 DNA: TGTGCCAGCTCACGAGCGTCGACCCACTCCTACGAGCAGTACTTC; CDR3 protein: CASSRASTHSYEQYF
V gene: TRBV28; D gene: .; clone size: once; J gene: TRBJ1-4; CDR3 DNA: TGTGCCAGCAGTCAGACCAGGGGTTACGGTAATGAAAAACTGTTTTTT; CDR3 protein: CASSQTRGYGNEKLFF
V gene: TRBV6-4; D gene: TRBD2; clone size: .; J gene: TRBJ2-1; CDR3 DNA: TGTGCCAGCAGTGATATAGCGGGAACGGGAAATGAGCAGTTCTTC; CDR3 protein: CASSDIAGTGNEQFF
V gene: TRBV7-2; D gene: .; clone size: .; J gene: TRBJ2-5; CDR3 DNA: TGTGCCAGCAGCTTAGCGTCGGGATCCGGGGAGACCCAGTACTTC; CDR3 protein: CASSLASGSGETQYF
V gene: TRBV10-3; D gene: TRBD1; clone size: .; J gene: TRBJ1-4; CDR3 DNA: TGTGCCATCAGTGAGTACCCTGGGACAGGGGAGAATGAAAAACTGTTTTTT; CDR3 protein: CAISEYPGTGENEKLFF
V gene: TRBV10-3; D gene: TRBD1; clone size: .; J gene: TRBJ2-7; CDR3 DNA: TGTGCCATCAGGGAGGGACAGGGGTCAGACGAGCAGTACTTC; CDR3 protein: CAIREGQGSDEQYF
V gene: TRBV30; D gene: TRBD1; clone size: .; J gene: TRBJ1-5; CDR3 DNA: TGTGCCTGGAGGGGACAGTCTAATCAGCCCCAGCATTTT; CDR3 protein: CAWRGQSNQPQHF
V gene: TRBV7-9; D gene: .; clone size: many; J gene: TRBJ2-7; CDR3 DNA: TGTGCCAGCAGCCGAAACTACGAGCAGTACTTC; CDR3 protein: CASSRNYEQYF
V gene: TRBV5-1; D gene: TRBD2; clone size: .; J gene: TRBJ2-2; CDR3 DNA: TGCGCCAGCAGCCCAGGACTAGCGGTCGGGGAGCTGTTTTTT; CDR3 protein: CASSPGLAVGELFF
V gene: TRBV5-6; D gene: .; clone size: .; J gene: TRBJ2-5; CDR3 DNA: TGTGCCAGCAGCTTGGGAGGGGGTGAAGAGACCCAGTACTTC; CDR3 protein: CASSLGGGEETQYF
V gene: TRBV4-3; D gene: TRBD2; clone size: .; J gene: TRBJ2-2; CDR3 DNA: TGCGCCAGCAGCCAAGATCTGGGACTAGCGGCCGGGCTGTTTTTT; CDR3 protein: CASSQDLGLAAGLFF
V gene: TRBV28; D gene: .; clone size: .; J gene: TRBJ2-7; CDR3 DNA: TGTGCCAGCAGTTTGCCAGGGTACGAGCAGTACTTC; CDR3 protein: CASSLPGYEQYF
V gene: TRBV28; D gene: .; clone size: many; J gene: TRBJ2-2; CDR3 DNA: TGTGCCAGCAGTAGCGGACAGACCGCGAACACCGGGGAGCTGTTTTTT; CDR3 protein: CASSSGQTANTGELFF
V gene: TRBV5-4; D gene: .; clone size: .; J gene: TRBJ2-2; CDR3 DNA: TGTGCCAGCCAGCTTGGAGCGGTGACCATGGGCACCGGGGAGCTGTTTTTT; CDR3 protein: CASQLGAVTMGTGELFF
V gene: TRBV19; D gene: .; clone size: .; J gene: TRBJ1-1; CDR3 DNA: TGTGCCAGTAGTATAGGGGGCTCGGGGACTGAAGCTTTCTTT; CDR3 protein: CASSIGGSGTEAFF
V gene: TRBV5-6; D gene: .; clone size: .; J gene: TRBJ2-2; CDR3 DNA: TGTGCCAGCAGCTCGCTTGGGGACACCGGGGAGCTGTTTTTT; CDR3 protein: CASSSLGDTGELFF
V gene: TRBV7-9; D gene: TRBD1; clone size: .; J gene: TRBJ2-7; CDR3 DNA: TGTGCCAGCAGCCGCCAGGGGGCTGCTTACGAGCAGTACTTC; CDR3 protein: CASSRQGAAYEQYF
V gene: TRBV7-3; D gene: .; clone size: .; J gene: TRBJ2-2; CDR3 DNA: TGTGCCAGCAGCTTATATTCGCGAGAGAACACCGGGGAGCTGTTTTTT; CDR3 protein: CASSLYSRENTGELFF
V gene: TRBV2; D gene: TRBD1; clone size: .; J gene: TRBJ2-7; CDR3 DNA: TGTGCCAGCAGTTCCCGGGACAGGGAGGACGAGCAGTACTTC; CDR3 protein: CASSSRDREDEQYF
V gene: TRBV30; D gene: TRBD1; clone size: .; J gene: TRBJ2-7; CDR3 DNA: TGTGCCGGGACCGGGACAGGGGAGGTCGAGCAGTACTTC; CDR3 protein: CAGTGTGEVEQYF
V gene: TRBV30; D gene: TRBD2; clone size: .; J gene: TRBJ2-1; CDR3 DNA: TGTGCCTGGAATAGCGGGAGAGTAGGAAATGAGCAGTTCTTC; CDR3 protein: CAWNSGRVGNEQFF
V gene: TRBV7-3; D gene: .; clone size: .; J gene: TRBJ2-3; CDR3 DNA: TGTGCCAGCGGGGCTTATAGCACAGATACGCAGTATTTT; CDR3 protein: CASGAYSTDTQYF
V gene: TRBV25-1; D gene: .; clone size: .; J gene: TRBJ2-1; CDR3 DNA: TGTGCCAGCAGCCGGAATTCCTACAATGAGCAGTTCTTC; CDR3 protein: CASSRNSYNEQFF
V gene: TRBV11-3; D gene: .; clone size: .; J gene: TRBJ1-1; CDR3 DNA: TGTGCCAGCAGCCCCCGGAGGGGGACTGAAGCTTTCTTT; CDR3 protein: CASSPRRGTEAFF
V gene: TRBV7-9; D gene: .; clone size: .; J gene: TRBJ1-1; CDR3 DNA: TGTGCCAGCAGCTTAGCGGTCTCTGAAGCTTTCTTT; CDR3 protein: CASSLAVSEAFF
V gene: TRBV25-1; D gene: .; clone size: .; J gene: TRBJ1-4; CDR3 DNA: TGTGCCAGCAGTGAATATGGGGCCAATAGGGAAAAACTGTTTTTT; CDR3 protein: CASSEYGANREKLFF
V gene: TRBV7-3; D gene: .; clone size: .; J gene: TRBJ2-1; CDR3 DNA: TGTGCCAGCAGCTTATCCCCCTACAATGAGCAGTTCTTC; CDR3 protein: CASSLSPYNEQFF
V gene: TRBV27; D gene: .; clone size: .; J gene: TRBJ2-1; CDR3 DNA: TGTGCCAGCAGACTTACTACCGCTTCCTACAATGAGCAGTTCTTC; CDR3 protein: CASRLTTASYNEQFF
V gene: TRBV2; D gene: .; clone size: .; J gene: TRBJ2-1; CDR3 DNA: TGTGCCAGCAGTGAACCCGGGACTGGAGCCTACAATGAGCAGTTCTTC; CDR3 protein: CASSEPGTGAYNEQFF
V gene: TRBV5-1; D gene: .; clone size: .; J gene: TRBJ1-2; CDR3 DNA: TGCGCCAACAGCTTGGATGGAGAGGGGTATGGCTACACCTTC; CDR3 protein: CANSLDGEGYGYTF
V gene: TRBV10-3; D gene: .; clone size: many; J gene: TRBJ2-7; CDR3 DNA: TGTGCCATCAGTGAAATAGGGTCAGAGCAGTACTTC; CDR3 protein: CAISEIGSEQYF
V gene: TRBV30; D gene: .; clone size: .; J gene: TRBJ2-1; CDR3 DNA: TGTGCCTGGAGTGTGGACAGTCTGGGGTGGCGGGACGCCAATGAGCAGTTCTTC; CDR3 protein: CAWSVDSLGWRDANEQFF
V gene: TRBV28; D gene: .; clone size: .; J gene: TRBJ1-4; CDR3 DNA: TGTGCCAGCAGTGCATCGGGGGCGCAGACTAATGAAAAACTGTTTTTT; CDR3 protein: CASSASGAQTNEKLFF
V gene: TRBV18; D gene: TRBD1; clone size: .; J gene: TRBJ2-1; CDR3 DNA: TGTGCCAGCTCACCATCGGGGGACAGGGTCGGCTATGAGCAGTTCTTC; CDR3 protein: CASSPSGDRVGYEQFF
V gene: TRBV19; D gene: TRBD1; clone size: .; J gene: TRBJ1-1; CDR3 DNA: TGTGCCAGTATGAGGTGGGCGGGGACAGTGAAGAACACTGAAGCTTTCTTT; CDR3 protein: CASMRWAGTVKNTEAFF
V gene: TRBV7-6; D gene: .; clone size: .; J gene: TRBJ2-5; CDR3 DNA: TGTGCCAGCAGCTTAGCGTCCGGAGCCGCGGGGACCCAGTACTTC; CDR3 protein: CASSLASGAAGTQYF
V gene: TRBV7-8; D gene: .; clone size: few; J gene: TRBJ2-2; CDR3 DNA: TGTGCCAGCAGCTTACGGATGAGCGGGTGGGGCACCGGGGAGCTGTTTTTT; CDR3 protein: CASSLRMSGWGTGELFF
V gene: TRBV15; D gene: .; clone size: .; J gene: TRBJ1-2; CDR3 DNA: TGTGCCACCAGCAGAGGCCAGATGGGGGGCTACACCTTC; CDR3 protein: CATSRGQMGGYTF
V gene: TRBV27; D gene: .; clone size: .; J gene: TRBJ1-2; CDR3 DNA: TGTGCCAGCAGTTGGGGCTTCCGGGGGGAGCCTCTCGGCTACACCTTC; CDR3 protein: CASSWGFRGEPLGYTF
V gene: TRBV9; D gene: .; clone size: .; J gene: TRBJ2-2; CDR3 DNA: TGTGCCAGCAGCGTCGGGGGACTGAACACCGGGGAGCTGTTTTTT; CDR3 protein: CASSVGGLNTGELFF
V gene: TRBV15; D gene: TRBD2; clone size: .; J gene: TRBJ2-5; CDR3 DNA: TGTGCCACCAGCAGAGATCGGTCGGGAGGCCCCGAGACCCAGTACTTC; CDR3 protein: CATSRDRSGGPETQYF
V gene: TRBV29-1; D gene: .; clone size: .; J gene: TRBJ2-1; CDR3 DNA: TGCAGCGCATCCTGGGGTGATGAGCAGTTCTTC; CDR3 protein: CSASWGDEQFF
V gene: TRBV5-4; D gene: TRBD1; clone size: .; J gene: TRBJ1-1; CDR3 DNA: TGTGCCAGCAGCTTACAGGGGATGAACACTGAAGCTTTCTTT; CDR3 protein: CASSLQGMNTEAFF
V gene: TRBV15; D gene: .; clone size: .; J gene: TRBJ2-2; CDR3 DNA: TGTGCCACCACAAACAAGCGGCAGGTATACACCGGGGAGCTGTTTTTT; CDR3 protein: CATTNKRQVYTGELFF
V gene: TRBV5-8; D gene: .; clone size: .; J gene: TRBJ2-1; CDR3 DNA: TGTGCCAGCAGCTTGGTACTAGCTCGCGAGCAGTTCTTC; CDR3 protein: CASSLVLAREQFF
V gene: TRBV19; D gene: TRBD1; clone size: .; J gene: TRBJ1-4; CDR3 DNA: TGTGCCAGTCGAAGACAGGGCTCCTTGGAGGAAAAACTGTTTTTT; CDR3 protein: CASRRQGSLEEKLFF